These 27 T cell receptor beta chains share one sample of origin, sequenced in a study of cytomegalovirus exposure and HLA in healthy donors. Researchers ran the PCR with 60 Vbeta and 13 Jbeta primers. TCRdb's table, derived via immunoSEQ multiplex PCR, lists solely in-frame clones and lacks some. The repertoire holds 200,000 to 250,000 clones, with approximately 84% as singletons. The sequencing input was PBMCs. The source is a middle-aged woman in good health and CMV-seronegative.

The chain has TRBV28 and TRBJ1-1; D is perhaps TRBD1 (6 bases). Germline assignment: CDR1 MDHEN and CDR2 SYDVKM. Trimming left V 8 bases short and J 0 bases short, with 16 bases between. CDR3 length: 15 amino acids. The CDR3 loop reads CASVQGPPLNTEAFF. The CDR3 DNA is TGTGCCAGCGTACAGGGCCCTCCTTTGAACACTGAAGCTTTCTTT.

The chain uses TRBV29-1 and TRBJ1-2; 8 positions agree with TRBD1. The germline V gene has CDR1 SQVTM and CDR2 ANQGSEA. Germline trimming cut 7 bases from V and 4 bases from J; bases unmatched to any gene: 2. The CDR3 contains 11 residues. CDR3 DNA sequence: TGCAGCGCCGGGACAGGCTATGGCTACACCTTC. Translated: CSAGTGYGYTF.

The gene calls are TRBV9 and TRBJ2-7; the D gene is possibly TRBD2 (6 bases). Germline lookup yields CDR1 SGDLS and CDR2 YYNGEE. Deletions cut 2 bases from V and 0 bases from J, with 12 bases between. The CDR3 runs 15 residues. CDR3 in amino acids: CASSVSGGSSYEQYF. The CDR3, as DNA: TGTGCCAGCAGCGTGAGTGGGGGGAGCTCCTACGAGCAGTACTTC. Based on the CDR3 plus reference TRBV9 and TRBJ2-7, the full variable domain is DSGVTQTPKHLITATGQRVTLRCSPRSGDLSVYWYQQSLDQGLQFLIQYYNGEERAKGNILERFSAQQFPDLHSELNLSSLELGDSALYFCASSVSGGSSYEQYFGPGTRLTVT.

The chain uses TRBV28 and TRBJ2-7; 10 bases match TRBD2. Trimming at V came to 4 bases and at J to 2 bases, leaving 14 bases not matched to a gene. Germline V gene sequence: CDR1 MDHEN, CDR2 SYDVKM. This CDR3 contains 18 residues. CDR3 sequence reads: CASSSPGSSGGPTYEQYF. The DNA for the CDR3 is TGTGCCAGCAGTTCCCCTGGGAGTAGCGGGGGGCCCACCTACGAGCAGTACTTC.

The rearrangement joins TRBV2 to TRBJ2-5; 13 bases fit TRBD2. The CDR3 is 15 residues long. In germline, CDR1 is SNHLY, CDR2 FYNNEI. The V and J ends lost 8 bases and 4 bases, in that order; junction bases with no gene match: 7. The CDR3: CASAGLAGVGETQYF. The CDR3 DNA reads as TGTGCCAGCGCAGGACTAGCGGGGGTGGGAGAGACCCAGTACTTC.

The chain combines TRBV29-1 with TRBJ1-1, with 8 bases that match TRBD1. Germline values: CDR1 SQVTM, CDR2 ANQGSEA. V shed 7 bases, J shed 6 bases, and the junction held 4 bases outside the gene matches. CDR3 length: 11 residues. The CDR3 coding sequence is TGCAGCGCCGGACAGGGCCCTGAAGCTTTCTTT. It encodes CSAGQGPEAFF. The variable domain in full, completed from reference TRBV29-1 and TRBJ1-1, reads SAVISQKPSRDICQRGTSLTIQCQVDSQVTMMFWYRQQPGQSLTLIATANQGSEATYESGFVIDKFPISRPNLTFSTLTVSNMSPEDSSIYLCSAGQGPEAFFGQGTRLTVV.

This rearrangement joins TRBV30 to TRBJ2-3, with 7 positions matching TRBD2. CDR1 and CDR2 (germline): GTSNPN, SVGIG (reference sequence). V was clipped by 5 bases and J by 2 bases; unmatched bases: 16. The CDR3 runs to 17 residues. This CDR3 reads CAWGPSRVAGVTDTQYF. As DNA, the CDR3 is TGTGCCTGGGGCCCCTCAAGGGTCGCGGGGGTCACAGATACGCAGTATTTT.

V is TRBV19 and J is TRBJ2-5, with TRBD1 matching over 12 bases. In germline, CDR1 is LNHDA, CDR2 SQIVND (reference sequence). The CDR3 is 15 residues long. Trimming cost V 6 bases and J 5 bases; bases outside gene matches: 7. CDR3 DNA sequence: TGTGCCAGTAGCCGGGACAGGGGGCTAGGGGAGACCCAGTACTTC. This codes for CASSRDRGLGETQYF.

This rearrangement joins TRBV18 to TRBJ2-5; TRBD2 matches 7 bases. This CDR3 is 13 amino acids long. Germline-derived CDR1 and CDR2 are KGHSH and LQKENI. With 4 bases clipped from V and 11 bases from J, the junction kept 10 bases outside the gene matches. The CDR3 here is CASSRTGTTEQYF. The CDR3 coding sequence is TGTGCCAGCTCACGAACCGGGACTACAGAGCAGTACTTC.

J is TRBJ1-6 and V is TRBV9; D remains ambiguous. The V end lost 0 bases, the J end lost 8 bases, and 9 bases lay between the germline ends. Germline CDR1 SGDLS, CDR2 YYNGEE. This CDR3 spans 14 amino acids. This CDR3 reads CASSVDPPDSPLHF. The CDR3 nucleotides are TGTGCCAGCAGCGTAGATCCGCCAGATTCACCCCTCCACTTT. Filled out from reference TRBV9 and TRBJ1-6, the complete variable domain reads DSGVTQTPKHLITATGQRVTLRCSPRSGDLSVYWYQQSLDQGLQFLIQYYNGEERAKGNILERFSAQQFPDLHSELNLSSLELGDSALYFCASSVDPPDSPLHFGNGTRLTVT.

The table lists this clone with a count of one. The chain joins TRBV2 to TRBJ1-5; 8 bases line up with TRBD1. Germline V lookup: CDR1 SNHLY, CDR2 FYNNEI. The J segment lost 5 bases and the V segment lost 5 bases, leaving 14 bases of the junction unmatched. This CDR3 contains 17 residues. The CDR3 loop is CASSRAPIQGEHQPQHF. DNA of the CDR3: TGTGCCAGCAGTCGAGCTCCCATACAGGGGGAACATCAGCCCCAGCATTTT. The complete variable domain, with remaining parts taken from reference TRBV2 and TRBJ1-5, reads EPEVTQTPSHQVTQMGQEVILRCVPISNHLYFYWYRQILGQKVEFLVSFYNNEISEKSEIFDDQFSVERPDGSNFTLKIRSTKLEDSAMYFCASSRAPIQGEHQPQHFGDGTRLSIL.

In DNA, the CDR3 is TGTGCCAGCAGCGACCTACAGGGAAACGGCTACACCTTC. It codes for CASSDLQGNGYTF. The J gene is TRBJ1-2, the V gene TRBV7-8, with a possible D match to TRBD1 (6 bases). Per germline, CDR1 SGHVS and CDR2 FQNEAQ. The CDR3 spans 13 residues. V lost 5 bases and J lost 8, with 15 bases in between.

This chain uses TRBV9 with TRBJ2-1; 7 bases line up with TRBD1. Germline CDR1 and CDR2: SGDLS and YYNGEE. V shed 2 bases, J shed 0 bases, and the junction held 8 bases outside the gene matches. The length of the CDR3 is 17 residues. In nucleotides, the CDR3 is TGTGCCAGCAGCGTCAGCCCCGGGACAGCCTCCTACAATGAGCAGTTCTTC. Amino acid sequence: CASSVSPGTASYNEQFF.

The V call is TRBV7-9, the J call TRBJ2-2; TRBD1 is a possible D gene (6 bases). This CDR3 is 15 amino acids long. From germline, CDR1 is SEHNR and CDR2 FQNEAQ (reference sequence). The V end lost 5 bases, the J end lost 5 bases, and 15 bases lay between the germline ends. CDR3 region: CASSGTLWGTGELFF. The CDR3 nucleotides are TGTGCCAGCAGCGGGACATTGTGGGGGACCGGGGAGCTGTTTTTT.

The V call is TRBV2, the J call TRBJ2-7; TRBD2 matches 12 bases. V dropped 0 bases and J dropped 0; count of bases not matched to a gene: 12. Germline V CDR1 and CDR2: SNHLY, FYNNEI. The CDR3 spans 20 residues. Written as DNA, the CDR3 is TGTGCCAGCAGTGAAGCGTCTCTAGCGGGGGGGCCCGATAGCTCCTACGAGCAGTACTTC. Translating it yields CASSEASLAGGPDSSYEQYF.

The chain employs TRBV29-1 and TRBJ1-1; D possibly corresponds to TRBD1 (5 bases). In germline, CDR1 is SQVTM, CDR2 ANQGSEA. V shed 3 bases and J shed 1 base, with 9 bases lying between them. The CDR3 loop spans 13 amino acids. As DNA, the CDR3 is TGCAGCGTTGACATAACAGGGAACACTGAAGCTTTCTTT. This gives the protein CSVDITGNTEAFF.

This chain links TRBV28 with TRBJ2-2, with D maybe TRBD2 (5 bases). The CDR3 runs 15 residues. V dropped 7 bases and J dropped 4 bases, with 16 bases sitting between them. Germline-derived CDR1 and CDR2 are MDHEN and SYDVKM. CDR3: CASNKGGLATGELFF. Here the CDR3 DNA reads TGTGCCAGCAACAAAGGAGGCCTAGCCACCGGGGAGCTGTTTTTT.

Concerning this clone: At one end, the junction sequence differs from germline, possibly due to a read error. The chain is built from TRBV7-9 and TRBJ1-1, with D hard to call. This CDR3 contains 13 residues. Looked up from germline, CDR1 is SEHNR and CDR2 is FQNEAQ (reference sequence). The CDR3 sequence is CSSSLGQYTEAFF. DNA for the CDR3: TGTTCCAGCAGCTTAGGCCAGTACACTGAAGCTTTCTTT.

V usage is TRBV7-2 and J usage is TRBJ1-1; 9 bases are a match to TRBD1. Germline CDR1 is SGHTA and CDR2 is FQGNSA. The J segment lost 8 bases and the V segment lost 5 bases, leaving 9 bases of the junction unmatched. This CDR3 spans 14 amino acids. The CDR3 spells CASSPRTGALEAFF. The CDR3 bases are TGTGCCAGCAGCCCCCGGACAGGGGCCCTAGAAGCTTTCTTT.

The V and J genes are TRBV2 and TRBJ2-7; D may be TRBD1 (5 bases). The CDR3 sequence is 13 residues long. The V gene's germline CDR1 is SNHLY and CDR2 FYNNEI. V was shortened by 8 bases and J by 0 bases, with 11 bases between the two germline ends. The CDR3 coding sequence is TGTGCCAGCGGTCGACAGATCTCCTACGAGCAGTACTTC. Its translation: CASGRQISYEQYF. The complete variable domain, with remaining parts taken from reference TRBV2 and TRBJ2-7, reads EPEVTQTPSHQVTQMGQEVILRCVPISNHLYFYWYRQILGQKVEFLVSFYNNEISEKSEIFDDQFSVERPDGSNFTLKIRSTKLEDSAMYFCASGRQISYEQYFGPGTRLTVT.

The chain joins TRBV25-1 to TRBJ2-2, with D uncertain. The germline V gene encodes CDR1 MGHDK and CDR2 SYGVNS. V was shortened by 1 base and J by 0 bases, with 6 bases between the two germline ends. This CDR3 contains 15 residues. The CDR3 is CASSESLANTGELFF. The CDR3 bases are TGTGCCAGCAGTGAATCTCTAGCGAACACCGGGGAGCTGTTTTTT.

The gene calls are TRBV4-2 and TRBJ2-5, with a tentative D call TRBD2 (6 bases). The J call is in doubt because the DNA end fits TRBJ2-7 better. The germline V gene encodes CDR1 LGHNA and CDR2 YNFKEQ. The CDR3 extends over 16 amino acids. The CDR3 protein is CASSRVSTSGTYEQYF. The CDR3 bases are TGTGCCAGCAGCCGCGTATCGACTAGTGGAACCTACGAGCAGTACTTC.

The rearrangement joins TRBV4-2 to TRBJ2-2; 9 nucleotides line up with TRBD1. V gave up 1 base and J gave up 7 bases; unmatched junction bases: 7. There are 16 residues in the CDR3. Per the germline V gene, CDR1 is LGHNA and CDR2 is YNFKEQ. CDR3 amino acids: CASSQGEGQGFGELFF. CDR3 bases: TGTGCCAGCAGCCAAGGTGAAGGACAGGGGTTCGGGGAGCTGTTTTTT.

The rearrangement uses TRBV5-6 and TRBJ2-7; D gene unclear. Trimming pared 1 base from V and 2 bases from J, leaving 16 bases between. The germline V gene has CDR1 SGHDT and CDR2 YYEEEE. CDR3 length: 16 amino acids. The CDR3 loop is CASSLRYRSAPYEQYF. The CDR3, as DNA: TGTGCCAGCAGCTTGAGATACAGAAGTGCCCCCTACGAGCAGTACTTC.

The chain uses TRBV4-3 and TRBJ1-2, with D possibly being TRBD1 (6 bases). The ends were cut back, 1 base at V and 1 base at J, with 10 bases in the middle. CDR3 length: 15 amino acids. Per the germline V gene, CDR1 is LGHNA and CDR2 is YSLEER. CDR3 sequence: CASSQVTGYNYGYTF. The CDR3 DNA reads TGCGCCAGCAGCCAAGTAACAGGGTATAACTATGGCTACACCTTC.

The sample holds a few counts of this clone. The CDR3 loop is CASSSGQGGFEAFF. The CDR3 nucleotides read TGTGCCAGCAGCTCGGGACAGGGTGGATTTGAAGCTTTCTTT. The chain has TRBV5-5 and TRBJ1-1; 9 bases map to TRBD1. Germline-derived CDR1 and CDR2 are SGHKS and YYEKEE (reference sequence). The V and J ends lost 3 bases and 7 bases, in that order; junction bases with no gene match: 7. The CDR3 totals 14 residues.

The chain uses TRBV6-5 and TRBJ1-2; D unclear. CDR1 is MNHEY, CDR2 SVGAGI, per germline. The CDR3 is 15 residues long. V was clipped by 5 bases and J by 7 bases, with 20 bases between them. The DNA for the CDR3 is TGTGCCAGCAGTACCCGACGCGACCTTTCAGGTGGCTACACCTTC. Amino acids: CASSTRRDLSGGYTF.